These T cell receptor beta chains were read from a single sample in a study of blood T cell repertoires in COVID-19. Produced via immunoSEQ multiplex PCR; TCRdb's table is partial and in-frame only. The sample holds 200,000 to 250,000 clones, about 83% seen once. The sequenced sample consisted of peripheral blood. These receptors were collected from a man at least 80 years old with acute or convalescent COVID-19. Each CDR3 is given with its conserved first and last residue. A D gene is named only where the DNA matches it firmly. The size of a clone is reported for some rows only, either as once, few or many, or as a class for expanded clones.

TRBV5-5	TRBJ1-1	.	.	TGTGCCAGCAGCTTTAGACTCCAGGGTGGCACTGAAGCTTTCTTT	CASSFRLQGGTEAFF
TRBV9	TRBJ2-1	TRBD2	.	TGTGCCAGCAGCGCCACACTAGCGGGAGGACAAGAGCAGTTCTTC	CASSATLAGGQEQFF
TRBV7-2	TRBJ1-3	.	.	TGTGCCAGCAGCTCCTTCCGGGGGAGTAATGGAAACACCATATATTTT	CASSSFRGSNGNTIYF
TRBV6-6	TRBJ2-2	TRBD1	once	TGTGCCAGCAGTCCCCGGACAGGGACCCTGAACACCGGGGAGCTGTTTTTT	CASSPRTGTLNTGELFF
TRBV7-2	TRBJ2-7	.	.	TGTGCCAGCAGCTTAAGTCTAGTTGGGGGCCTCGGGGAGCAGTACTTC	CASSLSLVGGLGEQYF
TRBV19	TRBJ1-1	.	.	TGTGCCAGTAGGCCCCATTTTACCAACGCAGGGATAAACACTGAAGCTTTCTTT	CASRPHFTNAGINTEAFF
TRBV12-3/TRBV12-4	TRBJ1-2	TRBD1	.	TGTGCCAGCAGTCCAACAGGGGATGGGGGCTACACCTTC	CASSPTGDGGYTF
TRBV28	TRBJ1-4	TRBD1	.	TGTGCCAGCACCCCGACAGGGCCCAATGAAAAACTGTTTTTT	CASTPTGPNEKLFF
TRBV6-5	TRBJ1-2	TRBD1	.	TGTGCCAGCAGGCCCAGGGGGCACGGCTATGGCTACACCTTC	CASRPRGHGYGYTF
TRBV5-6	TRBJ2-2	.	once	TGTGCCAGCAGCTTCACAGTCACGAACACCGGGGAGCTGTTTTTT	CASSFTVTNTGELFF
TRBV3-1/TRBV3-2	TRBJ1-2	.	.	TGTGCCAGCAGCCCACGGAGCCGAGGGGGCTACACCTTC	CASSPRSRGGYTF
TRBV6-4	TRBJ1-2	.	.	TGTGCCAGCAGTGACCTTGACTATGGCTACACCTTC	CASSDLDYGYTF
TRBV6-5	TRBJ1-6	.	few	TGTGCCAGCAGTTACCGGGGGACACCCCTCCACTTT	CASSYRGTPLHF
TRBV18	TRBJ2-1	TRBD2	.	TGTGCCAGCTCACCACCGCTAGCGGGAGGGTTCAATGAGCAGTTCTTC	CASSPPLAGGFNEQFF
TRBV19	TRBJ2-2	.	.	TGTGCCAGTAGTACCCGGGACTTATGGAACACCGGGGAGCTGTTTTTT	CASSTRDLWNTGELFF
TRBV9	TRBJ1-5	.	few	TGTGCCAGCAGCGTAGATGCGGAGATTACTCAGCCCCAGCATTTT	CASSVDAEITQPQHF
TRBV3-1/TRBV3-2	TRBJ2-5	TRBD2	.	TGTGCCAGCAGCCTAGCGGGGGGAGAGACCCAGTACTTC	CASSLAGGETQYF
TRBV18	TRBJ1-1	.	.	TGTGCCAGCTCACCCAGGGGAAGGAACACTGAAGCTTTCTTT	CASSPRGRNTEAFF
TRBV7-2	TRBJ1-1	.	.	TGTGCCAGCAGCTTAGGGGCCGGTAGACACCTCATGAACACTGAAGCTTTCTTT	CASSLGAGRHLMNTEAFF
TRBV3-1/TRBV3-2	TRBJ1-5	.	.	TGTGCCAGCAGCCAAGCAGGGGTCGGAAATCAGCCCCAGCATTTT	CASSQAGVGNQPQHF
TRBV4-1	TRBJ1-3	.	.	TGCGCCAGCAATTGGGGAGAAAGCTCTGGAAACACCATATATTTT	CASNWGESSGNTIYF
TRBV10-1	TRBJ2-2	TRBD2	few	TGCGCCAGCAGTTCCACTAGCGGGGGGGCCCGCGGGGAGCTGTTTTTT	CASSSTSGGARGELFF
TRBV7-9	TRBJ2-7	TRBD1	.	TGTGCCAGCAGCTTGGGACAGGGGAGTTCCGAGCAGTACTTC	CASSLGQGSSEQYF
TRBV24-1	TRBJ1-5	.	once	TGTGCCACCAGTGAAACCGGGACTCAAGGGAGTGGCCAGCCCCAGCATTTT	CATSETGTQGSGQPQHF
TRBV28	TRBJ2-2	TRBD1	.	TGTGCCAGCAGCCGGACAGGGGTCACCGGGGAGCTGTTTTTT	CASSRTGVTGELFF
TRBV29-1	TRBJ1-1	.	.	TGCAGCGTCACAGACCTCTCCCAAGCTTTCTTT	CSVTDLSQAFF
TRBV25-1	TRBJ2-3	.	.	TGTGCCAGCAGTGAATATGGCGGACAAAGCACAGATACGCAGTATTTT	CASSEYGGQSTDTQYF
TRBV5-1	TRBJ1-1	.	.	TGCGCCAGCAGTCCGACAGGGAACACTGAAGCTTTCTTT	CASSPTGNTEAFF
TRBV28	TRBJ1-5	.	few	TGTGCCAGCAGTTTAGGACCGAACCGGGGGTCCCAGCATTTT	CASSLGPNRGSQHF
TRBV28	TRBJ2-3	.	once	TGTGCCAGCAGACCTCCAGGGTCCCCTAGCACAGATACGCAGTATTTT	CASRPPGSPSTDTQYF